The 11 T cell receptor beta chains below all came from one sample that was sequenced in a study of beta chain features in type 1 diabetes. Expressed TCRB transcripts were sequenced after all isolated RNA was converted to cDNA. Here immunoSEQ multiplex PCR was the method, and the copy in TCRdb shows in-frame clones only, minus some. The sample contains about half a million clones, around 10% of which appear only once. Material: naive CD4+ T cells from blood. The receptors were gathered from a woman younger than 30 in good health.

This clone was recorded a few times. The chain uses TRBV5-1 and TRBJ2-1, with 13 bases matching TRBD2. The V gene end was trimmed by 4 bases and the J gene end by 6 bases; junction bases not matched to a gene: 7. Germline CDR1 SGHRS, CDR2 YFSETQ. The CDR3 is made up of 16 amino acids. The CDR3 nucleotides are TGCGCCAGCAGCCAAACTAGCGGGAGGGCCGGCAATGAGCAGTTCTTC. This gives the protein CASSQTSGRAGNEQFF. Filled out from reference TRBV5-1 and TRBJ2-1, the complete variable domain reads KAGVTQTPRYLIKTRGQQVTLSCSPISGHRSVSWYQQTPGQGLQFLFEYFSETQRNKGNFPGRFSGRQFSNSRSEMNVSTLELGDSALYLCASSQTSGRAGNEQFFGPGTRLTVL.

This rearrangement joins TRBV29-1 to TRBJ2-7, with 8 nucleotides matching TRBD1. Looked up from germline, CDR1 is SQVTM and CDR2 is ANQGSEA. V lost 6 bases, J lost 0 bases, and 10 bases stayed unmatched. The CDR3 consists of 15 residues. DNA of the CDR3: TGCAGCGTCCCTTCCCGGACAGGGAGCTCCTACGAGCAGTACGTC. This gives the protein CSVPSRTGSSYEQYV.

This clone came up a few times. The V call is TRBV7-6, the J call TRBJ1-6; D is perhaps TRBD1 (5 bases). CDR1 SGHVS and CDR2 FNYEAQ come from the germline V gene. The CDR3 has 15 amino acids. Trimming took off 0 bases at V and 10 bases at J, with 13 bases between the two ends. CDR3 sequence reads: CASSLAQGGGSPLHF. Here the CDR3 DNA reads TGTGCCAGCAGCTTAGCCCAGGGTGGAGGCTCACCCCTCCACTTT. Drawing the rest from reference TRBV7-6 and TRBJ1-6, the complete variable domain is GAGVSQSPRYKVTKRGQDVALRCDPISGHVSLYWYRQALGQGPEFLTYFNYEAQQDKSGLPNDRFSAERPEGSISTLTIQRTEQRDSAMYRCASSLAQGGGSPLHFGNGTRLTVT.

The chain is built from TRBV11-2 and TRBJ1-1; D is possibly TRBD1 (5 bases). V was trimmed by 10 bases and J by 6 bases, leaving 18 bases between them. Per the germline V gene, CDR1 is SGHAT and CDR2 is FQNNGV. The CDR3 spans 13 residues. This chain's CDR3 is CATFRQGRAEAFF. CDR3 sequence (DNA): TGTGCCACCTTCCGTCAGGGCCGCGCTGAAGCTTTCTTT.

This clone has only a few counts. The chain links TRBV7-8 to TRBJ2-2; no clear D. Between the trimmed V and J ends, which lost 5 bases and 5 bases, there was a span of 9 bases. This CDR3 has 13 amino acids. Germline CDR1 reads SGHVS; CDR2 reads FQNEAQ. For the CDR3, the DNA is TGTGCCAGCAGCGCTACCCGGACCGGGGAGCTGTTTTTT. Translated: CASSATRTGELFF.

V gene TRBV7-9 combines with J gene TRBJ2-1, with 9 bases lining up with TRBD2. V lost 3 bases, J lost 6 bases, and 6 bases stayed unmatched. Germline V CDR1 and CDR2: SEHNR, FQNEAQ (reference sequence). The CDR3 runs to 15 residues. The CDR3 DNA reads TGTGCCAGCAGCTTCATGACTAGCGGACGCAATGAGCAGTTCTTC. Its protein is CASSFMTSGRNEQFF.

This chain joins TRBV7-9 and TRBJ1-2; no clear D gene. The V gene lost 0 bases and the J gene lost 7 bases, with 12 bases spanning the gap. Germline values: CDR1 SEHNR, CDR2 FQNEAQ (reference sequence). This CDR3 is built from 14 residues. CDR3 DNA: TGTGCCAGCAGCTTAGCGCCGCAGGCGGGTGGCTACACCTTC. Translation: CASSLAPQAGGYTF.

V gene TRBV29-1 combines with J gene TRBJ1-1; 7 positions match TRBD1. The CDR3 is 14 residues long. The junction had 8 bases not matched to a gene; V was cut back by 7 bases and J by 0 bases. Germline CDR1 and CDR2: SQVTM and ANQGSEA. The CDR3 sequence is CSAFGTAMNTEAFF. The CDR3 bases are TGCAGCGCTTTTGGGACAGCTATGAACACTGAAGCTTTCTTT.

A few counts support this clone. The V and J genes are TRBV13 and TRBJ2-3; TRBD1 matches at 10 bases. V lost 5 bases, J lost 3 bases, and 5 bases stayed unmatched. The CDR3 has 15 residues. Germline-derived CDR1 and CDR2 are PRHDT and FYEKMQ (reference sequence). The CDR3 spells CASSPRDRGTDTQYF. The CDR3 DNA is TGTGCCAGCAGCCCCCGGGACAGGGGAACAGATACGCAGTATTTT.

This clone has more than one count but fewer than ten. The CDR3 here is CASSQDWDTDTQYF. The CDR3 bases are TGTGCCAGCAGCCAAGATTGGGACACAGATACGCAGTATTTT. This chain links TRBV4-2 with TRBJ2-3; no clear D. The CDR3 is 14 amino acids. Germline V gives CDR1 LGHNA, CDR2 YNFKEQ. The V gene lost 0 bases and the J gene lost 2 bases, with 6 bases spanning the gap.

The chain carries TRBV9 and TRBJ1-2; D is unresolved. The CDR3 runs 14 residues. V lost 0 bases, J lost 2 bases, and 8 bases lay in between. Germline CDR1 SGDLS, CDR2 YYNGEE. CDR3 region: CASSVGVRNYGYTF. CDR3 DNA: TGTGCCAGCAGCGTAGGGGTGAGGAACTATGGCTACACCTTC.